The 5 T cell receptor beta chains below come from one sample, sequenced in a study of T-cell reconstitution after alpha-beta-depleted transplantation in children. Researchers prepared the TCRbeta library using unique molecular identifiers, the study reports. TCRdb reanalysed the PCR reads using MiXCR and keeps one entry per CDR3 protein. The repertoire holds roughly 500,000 distinct CDR3 sequences, with about 16% as singletons. The material was PBMCs from the stem cell graft donor, obtained from the stem cell graft. These receptors were collected from a human donor who donated a stem cell graft to a child with acute lymphoblastic leukemia.

The rearrangement joins TRBV9 to TRBJ2-7, with 9 bases matching TRBD2. Germline values: CDR1 SGDLS, CDR2 YYNGEE. CDR3 length equals 16 residues. V gave up 0 bases and J gave up 5 bases; unmatched junction bases: 9. CDR3 residues: CASSVVSLAGIDEQYF. The CDR3 DNA follows: TGTGCCAGCAGCGTAGTCAGTCTAGCGGGAATCGACGAGCAGTACTTC.

In DNA form, the CDR3 reads TGCAGTGCCGAGCGGGGGGCAGAGACCCAGTACTTC. This translates into CSAERGAETQYF. The chain recombines TRBV20-1 with TRBJ2-5, with TRBD2 identical over 9 bases. The CDR3 extends over 12 amino acids. With V trimmed by 6 bases and J by 4 bases, 3 bases remained unmatched. CDR1 and CDR2 (germline): DFQATT, SNEGSKA (reference sequence).

The chain employs TRBV6-1 and TRBJ2-3; 7 bases map to TRBD2. Germline V CDR1 and CDR2: MNHNS, SASEGT. The CDR3 sequence is 15 residues long. V shed 2 bases and J 4 bases; nucleotides not matched to a gene: 6. The DNA for the CDR3 is TGTGCCAGCAGTGAACAGGAGGGAGGGGCAGATACGCAGTATTTT. Protein product: CASSEQEGGADTQYF.

The chain recombines TRBV7-8 with TRBJ2-7; 7 bases map to TRBD2. CDR3 size: 14 residues. Germline V gene sequence: CDR1 SGHVS, CDR2 FQNEAQ. V lost 5 bases to trimming and J lost 6 bases; unmatched junction nucleotides: 10. CDR3 region: CASSARLAFGEQYF. CDR3 in DNA: TGTGCCAGCAGCGCCAGACTAGCTTTTGGCGAGCAGTACTTC.

The chain combines TRBV11-2 with TRBJ1-1, with D hard to call. Looked up from germline, CDR1 is SGHAT and CDR2 is FQNNGV. The CDR3 extends over 15 amino acids. The V and J ends lost 5 bases and 2 bases respectively, with 15 bases between them. The CDR3 reads CASSPFGVVNTEAFF. In DNA, the CDR3 is TGTGCCAGCAGCCCTTTTGGGGTAGTAAACACTGAAGCTTTCTTT.